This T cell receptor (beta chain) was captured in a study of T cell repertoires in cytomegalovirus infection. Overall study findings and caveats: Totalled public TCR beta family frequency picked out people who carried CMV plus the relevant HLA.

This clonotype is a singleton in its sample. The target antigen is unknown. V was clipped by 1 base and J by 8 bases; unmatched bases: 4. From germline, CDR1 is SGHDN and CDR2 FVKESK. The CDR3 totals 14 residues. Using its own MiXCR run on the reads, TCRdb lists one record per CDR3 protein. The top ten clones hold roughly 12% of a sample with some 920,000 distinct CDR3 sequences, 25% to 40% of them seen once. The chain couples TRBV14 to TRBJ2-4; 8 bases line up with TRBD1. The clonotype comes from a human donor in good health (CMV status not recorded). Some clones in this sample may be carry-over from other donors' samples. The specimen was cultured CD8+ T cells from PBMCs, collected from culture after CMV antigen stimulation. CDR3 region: CASSQGSGGHIQYF. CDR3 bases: TGTGCCAGCAGCCAAGGGTCAGGGGGCCACATTCAGTACTTC.